The clone carrying this T cell receptor (beta chain) was seen many times. This record comes from a study of spatial heterogeneity in lung cancer. The V gene lost 2 bases and the J gene lost 3 bases, with 9 bases spanning the gap. The CDR3 is 13 amino acids. Germline V gene data show CDR1 as SGHRS and CDR2 as YFSETQ. Using its own MiXCR run on the 5' RACE reads, TCRdb lists one record per CDR3 protein. Found here are about 18,000 distinct CDR3 sequences, around a fifth of them singletons; the top ten hold around 15%. As to time point: sample taken at primary tumor resection. Researchers sequenced whole RNA taken from tumor, nontumor lung or frozen PBMC without sorting.

The receptor comes from a male donor with early-stage non-small cell lung cancer. The sample in question was PBMCs, obtained at surgery. The gene calls are TRBV5-1 and TRBJ2-7, with D unclear. The CDR3 DNA sequence: TGCGCCAGCAGCTTCGAACACCTCTACGAGCAGTACTTC. Its translation: CASSFEHLYEQYF.